The 27 T cell receptor beta chains in this list originate from one sample, sequenced in a study of T cells expressing NK-cell markers (TCRdb year 2020). Library construction relied on 5' RACE. The instrument given in TCRdb is Illumina HiSeq 2000. Each entry corresponds to one CDR3 protein sequence from reads that TCRdb reprocessed, and DNA is not given. This sample's table contains about 390,000 distinct CDR3 sequences. The biggest ten clones account for around a tenth of the sample. Sequencing was carried out using blood T cells: a sorted CD56 or NKG2C T cell subset, CD4+ or CD8+ T cells, or bulk PBMC T cells (not recorded which). The receptors come from a woman aged 45-60 years in good health. Donor details come from another sample of the same person, matched by shared clones.

The chain combines TRBV20-1 with TRBJ2-5; as DNA is missing, the TRBD2 call by TCRdb cannot be tested. There are 13 residues in the CDR3. Germline assignment: CDR1 DFQATT and CDR2 SNEGSKA (reference sequence). The chain's CDR3 is CSAPGLADETQYF.

The J gene is TRBJ2-1, the V gene TRBV6-5; lacking DNA, the TRBD1 call made by TCRdb goes unchecked. CDR1 is MNHEY, CDR2 SVGAGI, per germline. The CDR3 loop spans 14 amino acids. CDR3 sequence reads: CASKGGGRYNEQFF.

The J gene is TRBJ1-2, the V gene TRBV29-1; the TCRdb D gene call, TRBD1, has no DNA to confirm it. This CDR3 spans 13 amino acids. The germline gives CDR1 SQVTM, CDR2 ANQGSEA. CDR3 sequence reads: CSVSTGAMRGYTF.

This chain links TRBV4-2 with TRBJ2-2; with no DNA, the TCRdb D assignment of TRBD2 cannot be verified. The CDR3 consists of 12 residues. Germline values: CDR1 LGHNA, CDR2 YNFKEQ. CDR3 protein: CASKEGPGELFF.

The chain combines TRBV20-1 with TRBJ2-5; TCRdb calls TRBD2, which cannot be checked without DNA. The germline V gene has CDR1 DFQATT and CDR2 SNEGSKA (reference sequence). This CDR3 spans 14 amino acids. The CDR3 spells CSARPSRAAETQYF.

The chain has TRBV7-9 and TRBJ2-3; the TCRdb call, TRBD1, lacks DNA for checking. The CDR3 loop spans 13 amino acids. Germline V gene sequence: CDR1 SEHNR, CDR2 FQNEAQ (reference sequence). The CDR3 here is CASGDRGQDTQYF.

V gene TRBV3-1 combines with J gene TRBJ2-3; with no DNA, the TCRdb D assignment of TRBD2 cannot be verified. The CDR3 loop spans 19 amino acids. Germline V gene data show CDR1 as LGHDT and CDR2 as YNNKEL (reference sequence). CDR3: CASSQVGFGAGSMTDTQYF.

The chain joins TRBV10-3 to TRBJ2-1; lacking DNA, the TRBD2 call made by TCRdb goes unchecked. This CDR3 has 16 residues. Germline V gives CDR1 ENHRY, CDR2 SYGVKD. The chain's CDR3 is CAISDLAGASVDEQFF.

This chain joins TRBV12-3 or TRBV12-4 and TRBJ2-1; TCRdb selects TRBD1, and the lack of DNA leaves this call unchecked. The CDR3 extends over 15 amino acids. CDR3 sequence: CASRLGQGFANEQFF.

V and J are TRBV6-1 and TRBJ1-1. Germline lookup yields CDR1 MNHNS and CDR2 SASEGT. The CDR3 is 14 residues long. The CDR3 reads CASSEAGPAAEAFF.

The chain employs TRBV5-1 and TRBJ2-1; TCRdb lists TRBD2, though no DNA is available to test this call. Germline CDR1 is SGHRS and CDR2 is YFSETQ. CDR3 size: 16 residues. The CDR3 here is CASSLIGTSVYNEQFF.

V usage is TRBV12-3 or TRBV12-4 and J usage is TRBJ2-1; the TCRdb call, TRBD2, lacks DNA for checking. The CDR3 contains 15 residues. CDR3 sequence: CASSLYSGRANEQFF.

The chain joins TRBV4-1 to TRBJ2-1; checking the TCRdb D call of TRBD2 is not possible without DNA. Germline-derived CDR1 and CDR2 are MGHRA and YSYEKL. This CDR3 region has 16 residues. The CDR3: CASSPVPSGRYNEQFF.

The rearrangement links TRBV20-1 to TRBJ2-3. Germline V gene data show CDR1 as DFQATT and CDR2 as SNEGSKA (reference sequence). This CDR3 has 13 amino acids. CDR3 in amino acids: CSAVVGSTDTQYF.

The chain recombines TRBV5-1 with TRBJ1-1; there is no DNA to check the TCRdb D call of TRBD1. Germline assignment: CDR1 SGHRS and CDR2 YFSETQ. This CDR3 is 17 amino acids long. The CDR3 reads CASSLTRQFLMNTEAFF.

V usage is TRBV20-1 and J usage is TRBJ2-2; the D call of TRBD1 rests on TCRdb alone, since no DNA is present to check it. The germline CDR1 and CDR2 sequences are DFQATT and SNEGSKA (reference sequence). The CDR3 runs 16 residues. CDR3 protein: CSARVPGQLYTGELFF.

This CDR3 reads CATSTIDREFTGELFF. V and J are TRBV24-1 and TRBJ2-2; the D call of TRBD1 rests on TCRdb alone, since no DNA is present to check it. Per the germline V gene, CDR1 is KGHDR and CDR2 is SFDVKD. The CDR3 spans 16 residues.

This chain joins TRBV12-3 or TRBV12-4 and TRBJ2-3; no DNA is available, so the TRBD1 call from TCRdb remains unchecked. This CDR3 spans 15 amino acids. CDR3 residues: CASSFGDTSTDTQYF.

The rearrangement joins TRBV2 to TRBJ2-1; TCRdb designates TRBD2, a call that cannot be tested without DNA. The CDR3 runs to 13 residues. CDR1 is SNHLY and CDR2 is FYNNEI in the germline V gene. The CDR3: CASSHTSGPEQFF. Variable domain in full (rest from reference TRBV2 and TRBJ2-1): EPEVTQTPSHQVTQMGQEVILRCVPISNHLYFYWYRQILGQKVEFLVSFYNNEISEKSEIFDDQFSVERPDGSNFTLKIRSTKLEDSAMYFCASSHTSGPEQFFGPGTRLTVL.

The chain has TRBV20-1 and TRBJ2-1; TCRdb's D call of TRBD2 is untestable without DNA. This CDR3 comprises 16 residues. Germline V lookup: CDR1 DFQATT, CDR2 SNEGSKA (reference sequence). CDR3 sequence reads: CSARRGLAGGPNEQFF.

The chain recombines TRBV7-9 with TRBJ2-1; TCRdb's assignment of TRBD1 cannot be checked, as there is no DNA. This CDR3 spans 14 amino acids. From germline, CDR1 is SEHNR and CDR2 FQNEAQ (reference sequence). The CDR3 sequence: CASSFPGGKNEQFF.

The chain employs TRBV12-3 or TRBV12-4 and TRBJ1-2. The CDR3 is 14 amino acids. The CDR3 loop is CAKDVDPANYGYTF.

The CDR3 sequence: CATGEGRGNQPQHF. The chain uses TRBV24-1 and TRBJ1-5. CDR1 and CDR2 from the germline V gene are KGHDR and SFDVKD. The CDR3 is 14 amino acids.

CDR3 sequence reads: CASRRGVPNTGELFF. The chain is built from TRBV11-2 and TRBJ2-2; TCRdb names TRBD1, which stays unverified in the absence of DNA. The CDR3 is 15 residues long. Germline CDR1 reads SGHAT; CDR2 reads FQNNGV.

V usage is TRBV12-3 or TRBV12-4 and J usage is TRBJ1-2; without DNA, the TCRdb call of TRBD1 cannot be checked. The CDR3 runs to 13 residues. The CDR3 is CASRSTGSHGYTF.

The rearrangement links TRBV4-1 to TRBJ1-1; with no DNA, the TCRdb D assignment of TRBD1 cannot be verified. Germline V lookup: CDR1 MGHRA, CDR2 YSYEKL. This CDR3 spans 15 amino acids. CDR3 loop: CASSQEAGQGFEAFF.

The CDR3 here is CASSLRGSGDEQFF. The rearrangement uses TRBV5-1 and TRBJ2-1; TCRdb selects TRBD2, and the lack of DNA leaves this call unchecked. Germline CDR1 is SGHRS and CDR2 is YFSETQ. There are 14 residues in the CDR3.